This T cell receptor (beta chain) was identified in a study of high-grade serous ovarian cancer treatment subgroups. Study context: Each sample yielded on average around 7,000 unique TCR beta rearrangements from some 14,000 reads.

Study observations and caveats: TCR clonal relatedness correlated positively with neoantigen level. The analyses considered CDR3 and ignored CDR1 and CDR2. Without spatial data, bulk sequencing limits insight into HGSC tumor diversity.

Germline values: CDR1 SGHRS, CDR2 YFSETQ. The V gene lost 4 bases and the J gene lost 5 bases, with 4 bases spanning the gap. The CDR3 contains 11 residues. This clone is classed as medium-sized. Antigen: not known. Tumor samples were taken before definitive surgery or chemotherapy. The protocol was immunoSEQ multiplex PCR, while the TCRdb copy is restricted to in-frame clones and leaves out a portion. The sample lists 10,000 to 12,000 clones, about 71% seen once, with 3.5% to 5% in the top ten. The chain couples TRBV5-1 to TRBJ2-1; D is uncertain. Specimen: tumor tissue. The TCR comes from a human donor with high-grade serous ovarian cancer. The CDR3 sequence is CASSTNNEQFF. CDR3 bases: TGCGCCAGCAGCACGAACAATGAGCAGTTCTTC.